This T cell receptor (beta chain) was recovered during a study of CD8+CD57+ T cells in acquired aplastic anemia. Study in general: CD4+ and CD8+ cells, once sorted, gave DNA averaging approximately 3.3 ug.

Sequencing involved patients with CD8+CD57+ cell expansion previously shown by flow cytometry. Patients uniformly had severe acquired aplastic anemia. Prior therapy had not been administered to any patient at the time of blood sampling. Genomic DNA, serving as template, underwent TCR beta VDJ and CDR3 profiling. TCRdb reanalysed the reads using MiXCR and keeps one entry per CDR3 protein. The table records some 140,000 distinct CDR3 sequences, roughly 49% of them present only once. General observations from the study: The number of CD8+ CDR3 sequences shared by patients and controls was twenty-nine.

This clonotype was seen a handful of times. Its antigen is unknown. The germline CDR1 and CDR2 sequences are KGHSH and LQKENI. This CDR3 spans 19 amino acids. V shed 2 bases and J 2 bases; nucleotides not matched to a gene: 18. This TCR came from a human donor with aplastic anemia. Sequenced: sorted CD4+, CD8+, or CD8+CD57+ T cells (not recorded which) from PBMCs. J is TRBJ2-7 and V is TRBV18; 7 positions agree with TRBD2. For the CDR3, the DNA is TGTGCCAGCTCACCAACGGGGTGGCAGGGAGGGGAAATCCCCTACGAGCAGTACTTC. Its translation is CASSPTGWQGGEIPYEQYF.